The clone carrying this T cell receptor (beta chain) showed up many times. Its antigen is unidentified. Regions amplified from RNA transcripts were the TCR beta CDR3 regions. The TCR CDR3 first-round RT-PCR relied on the HTBI primer set. TCRdb re-called the multiplex PCR reads through MiXCR, storing one row per CDR3 protein. The table includes about 690,000 distinct CDR3 sequences, approximately 15% detected once. This entry is derived from a study of T cells in Graves' hyperthyroidism and ophthalmopathy. The wider study: Blood was drawn when the patient was first diagnosed and still untreated. Study-wide findings and caveats: Patients with ophthalmopathy were separated from those with stable hyperthyroidism by a 13 V-J model.

This CDR3 has 15 residues. Trimming left V 1 base short and J 4 bases short, with 13 bases between. The germline V gene encodes CDR1 SGHTA and CDR2 FQGTGA. The TCR originated in a man aged 50-60 years with Graves' hyperthyroidism. The chain links TRBV7-3 to TRBJ1-1, with D maybe TRBD1 (5 bases). Sequenced: blood. CDR3 sequence: CASSLMGSGGTEAFF. The CDR3 region has the DNA TGTGCCAGCAGCTTAATGGGGTCGGGGGGCACTGAAGCTTTCTTT.